Listed below are T cell receptor beta chains from one sample, sequenced in a study of blood T cell repertoires in COVID-19. Profiled with immunoSEQ multiplex PCR; TCRdb holds only in-frame clones, not every one. The sample carries fewer than 200,000 clones, roughly 87% recorded once. Sequencing was carried out using peripheral blood. These receptors were obtained from a man aged 18 to 30 who had recovered from COVID-19. The conserved cysteine and the conserved F or W are not part of the CDR3 here. The D gene is left open where the match is weak.

V gene,J gene,D gene,CDR3 protein
TRBV9,TRBJ1-2,TRBD1,ASSSPGTGYGYT
TRBV4-3,TRBJ2-1,NA,ASSRLTQGRDEQF
TRBV19,TRBJ2-1,NA,ASSGSSNSYNEQF
TRBV9,TRBJ2-1,TRBD2,ASSDPLSAIRTSGINEQF
TRBV6-5,TRBJ1-2,TRBD1,ASIQGARSYGYT
TRBV27,TRBJ1-1,NA,ASSLSGVSTEAF
TRBV23-1,TRBJ2-7,NA,ASSQSMGQGIHEQY
TRBV6-5,TRBJ2-7,NA,ASTLLGSYEQY
TRBV5-4,TRBJ1-2,NA,ASSLAGEDGYT
TRBV5-1,TRBJ2-5,TRBD1,ASYRDRAGQETQY
TRBV6-2/TRBV6-3,TRBJ2-1,TRBD1,ASSLQGMGNGNEQF
TRBV3-1/TRBV3-2,TRBJ1-2,TRBD1,ASSQPIIGTVYGYT
TRBV4-1,TRBJ1-2,NA,ASSQARDTRNYGYT
TRBV27,TRBJ1-4,NA,ASSLEGSDEKLF
TRBV4-1,TRBJ2-2,TRBD2,ASSISGGRTGELF
TRBV6-5,TRBJ2-3,NA,ASTKNSYTDTQY
TRBV7-7,TRBJ1-2,NA,ASSLGRAGYGYGYT
TRBV9,TRBJ1-1,NA,ASSVVSGTEAF
TRBV19,TRBJ2-7,TRBD1,ASSIAGGFEQY
TRBV18,TRBJ1-5,TRBD1,ASSEQGVENQPQH
TRBV5-4,TRBJ2-7,NA,ASSSNYEQY
TRBV27,TRBJ2-5,TRBD2,ASSSHQSGRETQY
TRBV5-4,TRBJ2-2,TRBD1,ASSLKGQGNNGELF
TRBV30,TRBJ1-5,TRBD1,AWSSGEDRGLGPQH
TRBV18,TRBJ2-1,TRBD2,ASSRLAGSYNEQF
TRBV10-3,TRBJ2-7,NA,AIRDSYEQY
TRBV9,TRBJ2-3,TRBD1,ASSANPGQSTDTQY
TRBV2,TRBJ2-3,TRBD2,ASRDRGGHTQY
TRBV2,TRBJ1-1,NA,ASRNLRARVF
TRBV2,TRBJ2-1,TRBD2,ASSGLAGDNEQF
TRBV13,TRBJ2-7,TRBD1,ASSLGQLNEQY
TRBV7-6,TRBJ1-2,NA,ASSHLRDYGYT
TRBV9,TRBJ2-1,TRBD1,ASARDRGLYNEQF
TRBV6-5,TRBJ1-5,NA,ASSYARGSNQPQH
TRBV10-3,TRBJ1-5,TRBD1,AISPGQGGNQPQH
TRBV7-9,TRBJ2-1,NA,ASSPLRGITYNEQF
TRBV14,TRBJ2-7,TRBD2,ASSQGEPAGGSYEQY
TRBV11-2,TRBJ2-7,NA,ASSFAYEQY
TRBV3-1/TRBV3-2,TRBJ2-3,NA,ASSQPVGAGTQY
TRBV2,TRBJ1-2,NA,ASSDRRYGYT
TRBV7-6,TRBJ1-1,TRBD1,ASSHHPTGGNTEAF
TRBV19,TRBJ1-2,NA,ASSITGPGHSPYT
TRBV5-1,TRBJ1-1,TRBD1,ASSSGGTGRTEAF
TRBV18,TRBJ2-7,TRBD2,ASSPLVAGSSYEQY
TRBV6-5,TRBJ2-1,NA,ASSLSRLVLLNEQF
TRBV4-1,TRBJ2-7,TRBD2,ASSQAGTSPYEQY
TRBV7-2,TRBJ2-2,TRBD2,ASSFGLANGELF
TRBV18,TRBJ1-2,NA,ASSPQDSFYGYT
TRBV6-2/TRBV6-3,TRBJ1-2,NA,ASSWQYGYT
TRBV7-9,TRBJ1-1,NA,ASSLDQGRSEAF
TRBV5-1,TRBJ2-3,TRBD2,ASSSVAGGSTDTQY
TRBV7-9,TRBJ2-5,NA,ASSPGRQETQY
TRBV5-1,TRBJ2-7,TRBD1,ASSSQGASYEQY
TRBV9,TRBJ2-5,NA,ASSVQNRGKETQY
TRBV29-1,TRBJ2-7,NA,SVRDYEQY